These 20 T cell receptor beta chains share one sample of origin, sequenced in a study of T cells in narcolepsy. Clones were read by immunoSEQ multiplex PCR, and TCRdb kept only the in-frame ones, dropping some. The sample holds about 35,000 clones; roughly four fifths are singletons and the top ten take around 2.5%. What was sequenced was memory (CD45RA-) CD4+ T cells from blood. Source of these receptors: a human donor in good health.

The gene calls are TRBV6-5 and TRBJ2-1; tentatively, D is TRBD1 or TRBD2 (5 bases each). V dropped 8 bases and J dropped 0 bases, with 14 bases sitting between them. The CDR3 runs to 15 residues. Germline V gene sequence: CDR1 MNHEY, CDR2 SVGAGI. CDR3 loop: CASGGLGFSYNEQFF. CDR3 coding DNA: TGTGCCAGCGGGGGATTAGGGTTCTCCTACAATGAGCAGTTCTTC.

The chain combines TRBV6-6 with TRBJ2-1, with D tentatively TRBD1 or TRBD2 (5 bases each). Germline V gene lookup returns CDR1 MNHNY and CDR2 SVGAGI (reference sequence). The CDR3 contains 13 residues. The V end lost 7 bases, the J end lost 4 bases, and 11 bases lay between the germline ends. CDR3 sequence (DNA): TGTGCCAGCACCCCCGAGGGGTACAATGAGCAGTTCTTC. This sequence encodes CASTPEGYNEQFF.

V gene TRBV5-1 combines with J gene TRBJ2-5, with D possibly being TRBD1 or TRBD2 (6 bases each). The CDR3 spans 13 residues. In germline, CDR1 is SGHRS, CDR2 YFSETQ. Trimming cost V 5 bases and J 2 bases, with 10 bases left between them. CDR3 coding DNA: TGCGCCAGCAGTCGAGGGGGGCAAGAGACCCAGTACTTC. This translates into CASSRGGQETQYF.

This chain connects TRBV14 to TRBJ1-2; D unclear. Germline V CDR1 and CDR2: SGHDN, FVKESK. The germline V and J ends were trimmed by 6 bases and 4 bases, with 12 bases remaining between them. The CDR3 runs to 13 residues. CDR3 protein: CASSFGATYGYTF. The CDR3 bases are TGTGCCAGCAGTTTCGGCGCAACCTATGGCTACACCTTC. Full variable domain (outside the CDR3, taken from reference TRBV14 and TRBJ1-2): EAGVTQFPSHSVIEKGQTVTLRCDPISGHDNLYWYRRVMGKEIKFLLHFVKESKQDESGMPNNRFLAERTGGTYSTLKVQPAELEDSGVYFCASSFGATYGYTFGSGTRLTVV.

In this sample, this clone turned up a few times. The V and J genes are TRBV15 and TRBJ1-4; D not resolved. Trimming took off 0 bases at V and 10 bases at J, with 9 bases between the two ends. From germline, CDR1 is LNHNV and CDR2 YYDKDF (reference sequence). The CDR3 consists of 13 residues. The CDR3 loop reads CATSRDRTGKLFF. The CDR3 DNA sequence: TGTGCCACCAGCAGAGATCGGACGGGAAAACTGTTTTTT.

The chain employs TRBV19 and TRBJ1-2; the D gene is possibly TRBD1 (6 bases). The V end lost 7 bases, the J end lost 2 bases, and 14 bases lay between the germline ends. There are 14 residues in the CDR3. Per the germline V gene, CDR1 is LNHDA and CDR2 is SQIVND (reference sequence). The CDR3 protein is CASTMGAANYGYTF. The CDR3 DNA is TGTGCCAGTACCATGGGGGCAGCAAACTATGGCTACACCTTC.

V and J are TRBV29-1 and TRBJ2-1; 7 bases are shared with TRBD1. This CDR3 contains 13 residues. Germline loops: CDR1 SQVTM, CDR2 ANQGSEA. The V gene end was trimmed by 5 bases and the J gene end by 7 bases; junction bases not matched to a gene: 8. CDR3 nucleotide sequence: TGCAGCGTTCCTCCGACAGGGACAAATGAGCAGTTCTTC. Protein: CSVPPTGTNEQFF.

The rearrangement uses TRBV5-1 and TRBJ1-4; D may be TRBD1 (5 bases). Per the germline V gene, CDR1 is SGHRS and CDR2 is YFSETQ. The CDR3 runs to 12 residues. Trimming took off 7 bases at V and 4 bases at J, with 8 bases between the two ends. CDR3 in amino acids: CASSGFNEKLFF. CDR3 DNA sequence: TGCGCCAGCTCAGGGTTTAATGAAAAACTGTTTTTT.

This clone was observed once. The chain recombines TRBV7-9 with TRBJ2-5; TRBD1 might be the D (6 bases). With 6 bases removed from V and 1 base from J, the gap between germline ends came to 12 bases. The CDR3 runs to 14 residues. Looked up from germline, CDR1 is SEHNR and CDR2 is FQNEAQ (reference sequence). The CDR3 DNA follows: TGTGCCAGCAGGACGGGACAAACCCAAGAGACCCAGTACTTC. It is translated as CASRTGQTQETQYF.

The rearrangement links TRBV7-2 to TRBJ2-1, with D unresolved. Germline lookup yields CDR1 SGHTA and CDR2 FQGNSA. The V end lost 8 bases, the J end lost 1 base, and 15 bases lay between the germline ends. The CDR3 covers 15 residues. The CDR3 DNA follows: TGTGCCAGCGGCCCCTCTTTGGTGTCCTACAATGAGCAGTTCTTC. This encodes CASGPSLVSYNEQFF.

This clone came up a few times. The gene calls are TRBV19 and TRBJ1-4, with 9 bases lining up with TRBD1. The CDR3 runs to 14 residues. V gave up 4 bases and J gave up 7 bases; unmatched junction bases: 4. Germline CDR1 LNHDA, CDR2 SQIVND (reference sequence). CDR3 region: CASSNRGPVEKLFF. CDR3 sequence (DNA): TGTGCCAGTAGTAACAGGGGGCCGGTTGAAAAACTGTTTTTT.

Only a few counts were recorded for this clone. The chain combines TRBV5-1 with TRBJ2-1, with D perhaps being TRBD1 or TRBD2 (5 bases each). The germline V and J ends were trimmed by 7 bases and 1 base, with 15 bases remaining between them. The germline V gene has CDR1 SGHRS and CDR2 YFSETQ. The CDR3 loop spans 15 amino acids. CDR3 protein: CASSDGTSSYNEQFF. In DNA, the CDR3 is TGCGCCAGCTCGGACGGGACCTCTTCCTACAATGAGCAGTTCTTC.

This rearrangement joins TRBV10-3 to TRBJ2-7, with 10 bases that match TRBD2. Germline V CDR1 and CDR2: ENHRY, SYGVKD. J was trimmed by 5 bases and V by 2 bases; bases with no gene match: 3. The CDR3 totals 14 residues. CDR3 DNA sequence: TGTGCCATCAGTGAGCTAGCGGGAGTGGACGAGCAGTACTTC. Residues: CAISELAGVDEQYF.

The V and J genes are TRBV27 and TRBJ2-2; TRBD1 matches at 9 bases. With 6 bases clipped from V and 4 bases from J, the junction kept 3 bases outside the gene matches. The germline CDR1 and CDR2 sequences are MNHEY and SMNVEV (reference sequence). This CDR3 region has 14 residues. CDR3 amino acids: CASRQGAVTGELFF. The DNA for the CDR3 is TGTGCCAGCAGACAGGGGGCGGTCACCGGGGAGCTGTTTTTT.

The chain uses TRBV19 and TRBJ1-1; TRBD1 is a possible D gene (5 bases). Germline assignment: CDR1 LNHDA and CDR2 SQIVND (reference sequence). V lost 7 bases and J lost 3, with 12 bases in between. This CDR3 is built from 13 residues. CDR3 in amino acids: CASTRGRDTEAFF. Here the CDR3 DNA reads TGTGCCAGTACTAGGGGCCGAGACACTGAAGCTTTCTTT.

This clone appeared once. V is TRBV7-9 and J is TRBJ2-3; the D call may be TRBD1 or TRBD2 (5 bases each). V shed 3 bases and J shed 6 bases, with 10 bases lying between them. This CDR3 contains 13 residues. Per germline, CDR1 SEHNR and CDR2 FQNEAQ (reference sequence). The CDR3 protein is CASSLRGVDTQYF. The CDR3 nucleotides are TGTGCCAGCAGCTTGAGGGGTGTTGATACGCAGTATTTT.

The chain links TRBV15 to TRBJ2-3, with D unclear. Germline CDR1 is LNHNV and CDR2 is YYDKDF (reference sequence). Trimming took 0 bases from V and 3 from J, leaving 13 bases between them. This CDR3 contains 16 residues. CDR3: CATSRDRPYGTDTQYF. In nucleotides, the CDR3 is TGTGCCACCAGCAGAGATCGGCCCTATGGGACAGATACGCAGTATTTT.

V and J are TRBV18 and TRBJ1-4; no clear D gene. Between the trimmed V and J ends, which lost 2 bases and 8 bases, there was a span of 3 bases. Germline V CDR1 and CDR2: KGHSH, LQKENI. The CDR3 totals 11 residues. CDR3 sequence reads: CASSPGEKLFF. In DNA form, the CDR3 reads TGTGCCAGCTCACCAGGAGAAAAACTGTTTTTT.

The chain employs TRBV30 and TRBJ1-2, with D hard to call. Germline V CDR1 and CDR2: GTSNPN, SVGIG (reference sequence). V was pared by 0 bases and J by 8 bases, with 7 bases between. The CDR3 has 11 amino acids. The CDR3 loop is CAWSVPGGYTF. The DNA of the CDR3 is TGTGCCTGGAGTGTACCGGGGGGCTACACCTTC.

The chain is built from TRBV6-5 and TRBJ2-3; possibly TRBD2 for D (6 bases). CDR1 and CDR2 from the germline V gene are MNHEY and SVGAGI. The germline V and J ends were trimmed by 5 bases and 3 bases, with 12 bases remaining between them. This CDR3 region has 14 residues. The CDR3: CASSERGRTDTQYF. CDR3 DNA: TGTGCCAGCAGTGAACGAGGGAGGACAGATACGCAGTATTTT.